The rows below give T cell receptor beta chains drawn from one sample of a study of T cell responses to AZD1222 COVID-19 vaccine. This table comes from immunoSEQ multiplex PCR, and its TCRdb copy is limited to in-frame clones, with some not included. The sample carries 84,000 or so clones, roughly 86% recorded once. The material was peripheral blood, obtained on day 0 of MenACWY control vaccination. Receptor source: an adult in good health. Each CDR3 is given with its conserved first and last residue. The order of the fields is J gene, V gene, CDR3 length, D gene, clone size, CDR3 DNA, CDR3 protein. A D gene is named only where the DNA matches it firmly. The size of a clone is reported for some rows only, either as once, few or many, or as a class for expanded clones.

TRBJ1-6	TRBV5-4	16	.	.	TGTGCCAGCAGCTTGGGGAAGGGGAGCACGTATTCACCCCTCCACTTT	CASSLGKGSTYSPLHF
TRBJ1-4	TRBV27	15	.	.	TGTGCCAGCAGCCCTACCCGGGGGGTGGGTGAAAAACTGTTTTTT	CASSPTRGVGEKLFF
TRBJ2-7	TRBV6-2/TRBV6-3	16	.	.	TGTGCCAGCAGCCCTGACCGGGTCCTAATCGCCTACGAGCAGTACTTC	CASSPDRVLIAYEQYF
TRBJ1-1	TRBV6-5	12	.	.	TGTGCCAGCAGCGTATCTGGATCTCAAGCTTTCTTT	CASSVSGSQAFF
TRBJ1-5	TRBV7-9	13	.	.	TGTGCCAGCAGCCCACAGGGCGGACAGCCCCAGCATTTT	CASSPQGGQPQHF
TRBJ2-2	TRBV5-6	13	.	.	TGTGCCAGCACCACAGGGTGGACCGGGGAGCTGTTTTTT	CASTTGWTGELFF
TRBJ2-7	TRBV11-3	14	.	.	TGTGCCAGCAGAGATCCGGGAAGAACCTACGAGCAGTACTTC	CASRDPGRTYEQYF
TRBJ2-7	TRBV7-9	17	.	.	TGTGCCAGCAGCCGACCCGGACGAGGGGGGTTATCTGACGAGCAGTACTTC	CASSRPGRGGLSDEQYF
TRBJ1-5	TRBV5-5	15	.	.	TGTGCCAGCAGCTTTCGAGGAATCCCTAATCAGCCCCAGCATTTT	CASSFRGIPNQPQHF
TRBJ1-1	TRBV10-3	13	TRBD1	.	TGTGCCATCAGGACAGGGGGGGACCCTGAAGCTTTCTTT	CAIRTGGDPEAFF
TRBJ1-4	TRBV5-6	13	.	.	TGTGCCAGCAGCCCGTGGGGCGTGGAAAAACTGTTTTTT	CASSPWGVEKLFF
TRBJ2-2	TRBV2	14	.	.	TGTGCCAGCAGAAGGACAGCCAACACCGGGGAGCTGTTTTTT	CASRRTANTGELFF
TRBJ2-3	TRBV18	13	.	few	TGTGCCAGCTCACCTAATGTAGCAGATACGCAGTATTTT	CASSPNVADTQYF
TRBJ1-1	TRBV5-4	16	.	.	TGTGCCAGCAGCTTTGGGGGGGCGCAAGGTTTAACTGAAGCTTTCTTT	CASSFGGAQGLTEAFF
TRBJ1-2	TRBV10-3	12	.	.	TGTGCCATCAGTGAGACAGTCGTTGGCTACACCTTC	CAISETVVGYTF
TRBJ2-2	TRBV4-3	17	TRBD1	.	TGCGCCAGCAGCCAAGAGAAGGACAGGGGATACACCGGGGAGCTGTTTTTT	CASSQEKDRGYTGELFF
TRBJ1-2	TRBV10-3	14	.	.	TGTGCCATCGGACCCTCGGGCCTTAACTATGGCTACACCTTC	CAIGPSGLNYGYTF